Listed below are T cell receptor beta chains from one sample, sequenced in a study of CXCR3-negative and CXCR3-positive naive CD8 T cells. TCRdb re-called the 5' RACE reads; every CDR3 protein appears as one record, without DNA. The sample data list over 95,000 distinct CDR3 sequences. The sequenced sample consisted of naive CXCR3+ CD8+ T cells from blood. Source of these receptors: a human donor in good health. Some clones in this sample may be carry-over from other donors' samples. Each CDR3 is given with its conserved first and last residue.

V gene,J gene,CDR3 protein
TRBV29-1,TRBJ2-2,CSVAERNTGELFF
TRBV27,TRBJ2-7,CASSTQASYEQYF
TRBV7-3,TRBJ1-6,CASSLGSRNSPLHF
TRBV5-1,TRBJ2-1,CASSFVVQGLRPAFGNEQFF
TRBV28,TRBJ2-7,CASSSGGASYEQYF
TRBV12-3/TRBV12-4,TRBJ2-7,CASSFSGKSSYEQYF
TRBV12-3/TRBV12-4,TRBJ1-1,CASSFVNTEAFF
TRBV19,TRBJ2-3,CASSDRDRTDTQYF
TRBV29-1,TRBJ2-3,CSVEDLGDTQYF
TRBV5-6,TRBJ1-5,CASSFRSWDQPQHF